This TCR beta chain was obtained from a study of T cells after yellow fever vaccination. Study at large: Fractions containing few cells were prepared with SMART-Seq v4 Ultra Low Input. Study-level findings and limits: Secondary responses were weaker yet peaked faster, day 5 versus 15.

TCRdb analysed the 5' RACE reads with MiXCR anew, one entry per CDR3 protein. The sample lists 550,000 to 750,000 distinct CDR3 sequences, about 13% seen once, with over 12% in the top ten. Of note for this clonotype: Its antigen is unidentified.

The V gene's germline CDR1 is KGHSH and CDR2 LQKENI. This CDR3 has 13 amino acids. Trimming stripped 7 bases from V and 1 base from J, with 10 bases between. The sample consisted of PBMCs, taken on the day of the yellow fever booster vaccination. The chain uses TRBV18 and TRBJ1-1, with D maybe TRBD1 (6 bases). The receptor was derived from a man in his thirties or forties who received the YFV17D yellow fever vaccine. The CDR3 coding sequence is TGTGCCAGCTACGAGGGGGGGAACACTGAAGCTTTCTTT. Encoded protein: CASYEGGNTEAFF.